The 4 T cell receptor beta chains in this list originate from one sample, sequenced in a study of T cell repertoires in cytomegalovirus infection. No antigen has been identified for these receptors. TCRdb reprocessed the reads via MiXCR and lists one record per CDR3 protein. The sample includes 900,000 to 950,000 distinct CDR3 sequences, approximately 31% of them seen just once. Specimen: cultured CD8+ T cells from PBMCs, collected from culture after CMV antigen stimulation. The source is a human donor in good health (CMV status not recorded). Some clones in this sample may be carry-over from other donors' samples.

This clonotype was seen a handful of times. V gene TRBV19 combines with J gene TRBJ2-2, with 10 bases aligning to TRBD2. This CDR3 comprises 18 residues. Germline CDR1 and CDR2: LNHDA and SQIVND (reference sequence). V lost 6 bases, J lost 4 bases, and 14 bases stayed unmatched. CDR3 DNA: TGTGCCAGTAGCCGCCAGCGGGGGGGCCTAAGGGTCACCGGGGAGCTGTTTTTT. As protein: CASSRQRGGLRVTGELFF. The whole variable domain, filled in from reference TRBV19 and TRBJ2-2, reads DGGITQSPKYLFRKEGQNVTLSCEQNLNHDAMYWYRQDPGQGLRLIYYSQIVNDFQKGDIAEGYSVSREKKESFPLTVTSAQKNPTAFYLCASSRQRGGLRVTGELFFGEGSRLTVL.

The chain is built from TRBV27 and TRBJ2-5; the D gene could be TRBD1 or TRBD2 (5 bases each). Between the trimmed V and J ends, which lost 2 bases and 5 bases, there was a span of 12 bases. CDR1 and CDR2 from the germline V gene are MNHEY and SMNVEV (reference sequence). CDR3 length equals 14 residues. The CDR3 DNA follows: TGTGCCAGCAGTTTAGGACGGTGGGGGGAGACCCAGTACTTC. Protein sequence: CASSLGRWGETQYF.

This clonotype has a count of ten or more. J is TRBJ2-3 and V is TRBV10-2, with D hard to call. CDR3 length: 16 amino acids. Germline CDR1 is WSHSY and CDR2 is SAAADI. Trimming left V 2 bases short and J 0 bases short, with 12 bases between. CDR3 in amino acids: CASSEMVRASTDTQYF. Here the CDR3 DNA reads TGCGCCAGCAGTGAGATGGTGAGAGCTAGCACAGATACGCAGTATTTT.

A note on this clonotype: One end of the junction varies from germline; a read error may be responsible. The rearrangement joins TRBV12-3 or TRBV12-4 to TRBJ2-1, with D possibly TRBD1 on 5 matching bases. The CDR3 spans 15 residues. The CDR3 here is CASGLGQGFVGEHFF. The CDR3 bases are TGTGCCAGCGGTTTAGGTCAGGGATTTGTCGGTGAGCATTTCTTC.